This T cell receptor beta chain was observed in a study of CD8+CD57+ T cells in acquired aplastic anemia (dated by TCRdb to the late 2010s). Turning to the overall study: Extracted DNA from sorted CD4+ and CD8+ cells averaged around 3.3 ug, ranging from about 0.2 to 30 ug. CD8+CD57+ expansion was defined as frequency above the mean frequency observed in healthy subjects.

Paper-wide results and their limitations: Roughly 30 CD8+ CDR3 sequences were found to be shared between patients and controls, but these sequences appeared to be highly expressed in patients and within the immunodominant clones of the patients. CD8+ Simpson's diversity did not differ significantly between patients and healthy controls (P=0.060).

Expansion of CD8+CD57+ cells had been shown by flow cytometry in the patients chosen for sequencing. Every patient had a diagnosis of severe acquired aplastic anemia based on International Study of Aplastic Anemia and Agranulocytosis and Camitta criteria. No patient had received any therapy when blood was sampled. In the study, sorted CD4+ and CD8+ blood T cells from patients with severe aplastic anemia and from healthy subjects underwent deep sequencing of TCR repertoires. In the USA, patient enrollment took place under clinicaltrials.gov protocols 00001620, 01623167, 00001397, 00071045, 00081523 and 00961064. Ficoll-Paque density gradient centrifugation was used to isolate peripheral blood mononuclear cells. Before DNA was extracted, CD4+ and CD8+ T cells were sorted using either FACS or magnetic beads. This clonotype has a count of ten or more. The antigen this receptor binds is unknown. Per-nucleotide qualities are absent, and no much larger clonotype sits a single base away.

In the germline V gene, CDR1 corresponds to MGHRA and CDR2 to YSYEKL. The junction shows trimming of 4 bases on V and 5 bases on J, plus 17 bases between the germline ends. The CDR3 contains 15 residues, cysteine and phenylalanine counted. Only the CDR3 portion is preserved as DNA: 45 bases, with reading frame beginning at the first base. Genomic DNA was used as template for profiling of TCR beta VDJ combinations and CDR3 sequences. An Illumina HiSeq 2000 was used for TCR repertoire sequencing. As for the original processing: TRBV/TRBJ rearrangement plots, CDR3 size and DJ length profiles, and Simpson's diversity index were used to assess repertoires. The immunodominant clone was defined as the most abundant DNA sequence in deep sequencing data. CDR3 amino acid sequences were checked for sharing across subjects and were also compared against the VDJdb database and published repertoires. TCRdb itself trimmed the public reads at Q25 with fastp, ran MiXCR and retained productive beta chains. Each entry merges the rows of one CDR3 protein and shows their most common DNA and genes. The V and J calls follow TCRdb's processing rather than the paper's. For this sample there are about 240,000 distinct CDR3 sequences; more than 40% appear just once. Under 9% of the sample is in the top ten clones.

This receptor was taken from a human donor with aplastic anemia. The sequenced sample consisted of sorted CD4+, CD8+, or CD8+CD57+ T cells (not recorded which) from PBMCs. The rearrangement joined TRBV4-1 to TRBJ1-1, with TRBD1 tentatively as D gene (5 bases match). At the DNA level, the sequence is TGCGCCAGCAGCCCAGAGCAGGGTGTAGGGACTGAAGCTTTCTTT. Translated, it reads CASSPEQGVGTEAFF.